This T cell receptor (beta chain) stems from a study of CD8 T cells in Susac syndrome. RNA was extracted with the RNeasy kit, and a quantity of roughly 0.45 to 1 ug was reverse transcribed using random hexamers. TCR beta CDR3 was amplified by immunoSEQ multiplex PCR. This amplification extended across 54 Vbeta and 13 Jbeta segments. One entry per CDR3 protein results from TCRdb running MiXCR on the immunoSEQ multiplex PCR reads. The table lists some 130,000 distinct CDR3 sequences, around 75% of them singletons. This clonotype showed up just a few times. The receptor was derived from a human donor with multiple sclerosis. The specimen sequenced was CD8+ T cells from PBMCs.

The CDR3 reads CASSLSDGQTAKNIQYF. CDR3 nucleotides: TGCGCCAGCAGCCTGTCCGATGGGCAGACAGCCAAAAACATTCAGTACTTC. The rearrangement links TRBV4-1 to TRBJ2-4; D remains ambiguous. Germline-derived CDR1 and CDR2 are MGHRA and YSYEKL. V was clipped by 4 bases and J by 0 bases, with 16 bases between them. The CDR3 loop spans 17 amino acids.